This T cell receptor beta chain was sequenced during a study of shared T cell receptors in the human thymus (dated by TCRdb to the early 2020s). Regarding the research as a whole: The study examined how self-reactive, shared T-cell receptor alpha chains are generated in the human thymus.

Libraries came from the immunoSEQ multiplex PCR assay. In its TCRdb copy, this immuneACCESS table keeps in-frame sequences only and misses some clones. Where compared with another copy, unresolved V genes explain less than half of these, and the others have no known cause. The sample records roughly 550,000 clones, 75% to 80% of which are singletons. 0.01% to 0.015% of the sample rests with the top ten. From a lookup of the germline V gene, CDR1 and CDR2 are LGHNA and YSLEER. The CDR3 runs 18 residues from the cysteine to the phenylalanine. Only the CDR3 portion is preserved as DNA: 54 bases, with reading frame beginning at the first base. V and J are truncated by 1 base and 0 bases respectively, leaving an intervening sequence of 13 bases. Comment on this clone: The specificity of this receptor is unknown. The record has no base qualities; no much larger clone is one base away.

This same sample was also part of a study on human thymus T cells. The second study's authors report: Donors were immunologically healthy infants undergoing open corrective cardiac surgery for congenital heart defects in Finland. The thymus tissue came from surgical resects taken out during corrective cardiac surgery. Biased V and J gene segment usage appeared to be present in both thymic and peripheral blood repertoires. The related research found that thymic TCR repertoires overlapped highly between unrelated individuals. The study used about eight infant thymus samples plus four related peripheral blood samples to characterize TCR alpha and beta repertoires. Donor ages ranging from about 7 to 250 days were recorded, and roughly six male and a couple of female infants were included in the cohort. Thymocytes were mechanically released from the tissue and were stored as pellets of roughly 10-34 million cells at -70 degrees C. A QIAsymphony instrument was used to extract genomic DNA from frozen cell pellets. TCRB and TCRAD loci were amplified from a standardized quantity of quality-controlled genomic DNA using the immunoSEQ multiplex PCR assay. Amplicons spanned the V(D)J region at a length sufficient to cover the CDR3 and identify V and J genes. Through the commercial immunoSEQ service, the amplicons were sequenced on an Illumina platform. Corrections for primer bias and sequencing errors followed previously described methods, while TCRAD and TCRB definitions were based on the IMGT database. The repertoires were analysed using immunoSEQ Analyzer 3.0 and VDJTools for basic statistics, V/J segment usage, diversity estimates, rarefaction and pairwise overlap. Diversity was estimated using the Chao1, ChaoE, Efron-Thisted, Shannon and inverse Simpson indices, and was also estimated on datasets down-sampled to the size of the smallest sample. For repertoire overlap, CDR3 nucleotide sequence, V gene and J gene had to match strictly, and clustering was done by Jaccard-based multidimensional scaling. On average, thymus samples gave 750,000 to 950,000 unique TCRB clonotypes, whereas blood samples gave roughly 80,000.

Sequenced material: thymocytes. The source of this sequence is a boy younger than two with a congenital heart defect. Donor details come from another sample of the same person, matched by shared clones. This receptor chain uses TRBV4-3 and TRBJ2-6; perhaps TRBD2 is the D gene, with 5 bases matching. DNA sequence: TGCGCCAGCAGCCAAGGACTATACTTCGCCTCTGGGGCCAACGTCCTGACTTTC. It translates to CASSQGLYFASGANVLTF.